This T cell receptor beta chain was recovered during a study of CD4 T cells in relation to SARS-CoV-2 and coronaviruses. Whole-study context: PBMCs were cultured with antigen for nine to eleven days before TCR beta sequencing. Shared crossreactive spike epitopes were mapped to their HLA restriction. Findings and limits, study-wide: Approximately 65% of donors had memory CD4+ clonotypes crossrecognizing SARS-CoV-2 and common cold coronavirus spike.

CD4+ T cells from unexposed donors were obtained before the COVID-19 pandemic (2011-2018). Isolation of CD4+ T cells took place after less than twelve days in culture. On days 3 and 7, cultures got half fresh IL-2 medium. Turning to this clone: Antigen: not known.

CDR1 and CDR2 (germline): SGHRS, YFSETQ. V was trimmed by 4 bases and J by 4 bases, leaving 17 bases between them. This CDR3 is built from 15 residues. Clones were read by immunoSEQ multiplex PCR, and TCRdb kept only the in-frame ones, dropping some. Among some 25,000 clones listed, roughly 80% were seen once. The specimen was CD4+ T cells from PBMCs, cultured in vitro. This receptor was obtained from a human donor in good health. The chain employs TRBV5-1 and TRBJ1-2; D gene ambiguous. The CDR3 sequence: CASSRYAGTGYGYTF. The DNA for the CDR3 is TGCGCCAGCAGCCGATATGCAGGCACCGGCTATGGCTACACCTTC.